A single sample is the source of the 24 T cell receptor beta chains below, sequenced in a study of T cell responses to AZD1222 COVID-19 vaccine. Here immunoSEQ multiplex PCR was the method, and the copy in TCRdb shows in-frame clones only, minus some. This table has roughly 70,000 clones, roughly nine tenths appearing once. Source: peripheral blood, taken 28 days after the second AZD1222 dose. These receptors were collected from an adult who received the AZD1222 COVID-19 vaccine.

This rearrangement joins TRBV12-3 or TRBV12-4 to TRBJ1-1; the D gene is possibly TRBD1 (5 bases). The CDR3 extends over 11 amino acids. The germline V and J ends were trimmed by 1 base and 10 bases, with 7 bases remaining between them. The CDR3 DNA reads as TGTGCCAGCAGTTTAGGACAGAGAGCTTTCTTT. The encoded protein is CASSLGQRAFF.

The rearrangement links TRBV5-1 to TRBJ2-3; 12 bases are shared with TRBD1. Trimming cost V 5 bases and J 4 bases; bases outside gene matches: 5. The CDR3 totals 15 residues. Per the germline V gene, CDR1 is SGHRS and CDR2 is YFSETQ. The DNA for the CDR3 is TGCGCCAGCAGGCGAGGGACAGGGGGCTCAGATACGCAGTATTTT. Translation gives CASRRGTGGSDTQYF.

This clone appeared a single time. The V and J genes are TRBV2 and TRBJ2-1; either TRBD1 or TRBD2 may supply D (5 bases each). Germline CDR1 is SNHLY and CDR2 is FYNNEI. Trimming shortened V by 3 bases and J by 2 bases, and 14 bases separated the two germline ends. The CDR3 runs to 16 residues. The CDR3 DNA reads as TGTGCCAGCAGTGACGGGGCCTTATACACCTACAATGAGCAGTTCTTC. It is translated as CASSDGALYTYNEQFF.

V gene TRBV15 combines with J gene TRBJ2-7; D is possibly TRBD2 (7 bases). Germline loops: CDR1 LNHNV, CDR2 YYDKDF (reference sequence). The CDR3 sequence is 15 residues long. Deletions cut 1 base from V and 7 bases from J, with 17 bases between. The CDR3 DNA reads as TGTGCCACCAGCAGAGGCGGCGGACTAGGGGGGGAGCAGTACGTC. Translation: CATSRGGGLGGEQYV.

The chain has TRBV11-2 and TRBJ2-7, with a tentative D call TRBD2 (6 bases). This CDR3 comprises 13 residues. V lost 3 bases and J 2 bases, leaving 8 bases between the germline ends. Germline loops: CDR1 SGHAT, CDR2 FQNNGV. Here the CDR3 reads CASSFSGTYEQYV. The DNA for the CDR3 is TGTGCCAGCAGCTTTAGCGGCACCTACGAGCAGTACGTC.

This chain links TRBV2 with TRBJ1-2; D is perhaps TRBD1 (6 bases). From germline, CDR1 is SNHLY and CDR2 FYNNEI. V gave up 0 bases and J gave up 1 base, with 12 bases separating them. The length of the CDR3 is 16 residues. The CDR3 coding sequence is TGTGCCAGCAGTGAAGCGCGCAGGGGCCTTAACTATGGCTACACCTTC. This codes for CASSEARRGLNYGYTF.

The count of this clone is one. CDR3 loop: CASSQDIGTGELFF. The CDR3, as DNA: TGTGCCAGCAGCCAAGATATAGGGACCGGGGAGCTGTTTTTT. The V and J genes are TRBV14 and TRBJ2-2; no definite D call. The ends were cut back, 0 bases at V and 5 bases at J, with 7 bases in the middle. This CDR3 is built from 14 residues. Germline values: CDR1 SGHDN, CDR2 FVKESK.

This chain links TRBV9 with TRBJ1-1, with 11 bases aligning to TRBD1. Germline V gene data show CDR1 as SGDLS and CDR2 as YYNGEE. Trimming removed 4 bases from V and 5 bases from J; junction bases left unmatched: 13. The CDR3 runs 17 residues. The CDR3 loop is CASSTRGDRGSLTEAFF. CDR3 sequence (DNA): TGTGCCAGCAGCACGAGAGGGGACAGGGGGTCGTTGACTGAAGCTTTCTTT.

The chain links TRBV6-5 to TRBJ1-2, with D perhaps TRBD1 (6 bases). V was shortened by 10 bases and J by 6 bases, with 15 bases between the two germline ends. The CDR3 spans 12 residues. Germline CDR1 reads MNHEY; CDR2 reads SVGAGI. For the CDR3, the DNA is TGTGCCACCCAACAGGGAGTACATGGCTACACCTTC. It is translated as CATQQGVHGYTF.

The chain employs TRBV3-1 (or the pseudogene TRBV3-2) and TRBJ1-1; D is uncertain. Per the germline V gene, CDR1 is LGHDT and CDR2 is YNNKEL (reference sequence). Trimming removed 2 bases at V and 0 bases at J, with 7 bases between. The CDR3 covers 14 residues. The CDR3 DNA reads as TGTGCCAGCAGCCAACGGGTCTTGAACACTGAAGCTTTCTTT. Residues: CASSQRVLNTEAFF.

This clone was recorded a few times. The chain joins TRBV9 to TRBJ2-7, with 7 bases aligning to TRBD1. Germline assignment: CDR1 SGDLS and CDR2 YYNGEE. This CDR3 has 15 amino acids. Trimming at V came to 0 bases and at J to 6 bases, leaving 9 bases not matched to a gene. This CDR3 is CASSVGGQVLFEQYF. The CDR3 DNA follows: TGTGCCAGCAGCGTAGGTGGACAGGTACTTTTCGAGCAGTACTTC.

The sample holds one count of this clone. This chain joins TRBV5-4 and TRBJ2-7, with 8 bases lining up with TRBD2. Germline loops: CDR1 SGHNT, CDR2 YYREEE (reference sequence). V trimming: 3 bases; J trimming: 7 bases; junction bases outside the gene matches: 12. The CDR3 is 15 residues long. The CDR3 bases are TGTGCCAGCAGCTCGGGGGGGGACTCCTATGGGGAGCAGTACTTC. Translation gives CASSSGGDSYGEQYF.

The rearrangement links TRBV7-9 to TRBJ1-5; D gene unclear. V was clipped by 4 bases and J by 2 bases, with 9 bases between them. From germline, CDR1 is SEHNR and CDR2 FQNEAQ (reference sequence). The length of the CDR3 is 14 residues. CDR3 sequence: CASSWGVGNQPQHF. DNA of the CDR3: TGTGCCAGCAGCTGGGGTGTTGGCAATCAGCCCCAGCATTTT.

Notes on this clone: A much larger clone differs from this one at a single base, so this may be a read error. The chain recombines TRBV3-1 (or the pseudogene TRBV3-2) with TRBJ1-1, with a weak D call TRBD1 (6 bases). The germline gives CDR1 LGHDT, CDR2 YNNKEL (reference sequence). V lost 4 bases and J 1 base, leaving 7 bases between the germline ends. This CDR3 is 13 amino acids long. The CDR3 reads CASSPTGNTEAFF. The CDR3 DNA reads TGTGCCAGCAGCCCGACAGGGAACACTGAAGCTTTCTTT.

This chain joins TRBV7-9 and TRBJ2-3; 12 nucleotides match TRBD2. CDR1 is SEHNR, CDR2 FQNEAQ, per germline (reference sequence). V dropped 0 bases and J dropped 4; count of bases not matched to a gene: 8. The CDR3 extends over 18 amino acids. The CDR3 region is CASSLAWSPSGRADTQYF. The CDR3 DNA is TGTGCCAGCAGCTTAGCTTGGTCCCCTAGCGGGAGGGCAGATACGCAGTATTTT.

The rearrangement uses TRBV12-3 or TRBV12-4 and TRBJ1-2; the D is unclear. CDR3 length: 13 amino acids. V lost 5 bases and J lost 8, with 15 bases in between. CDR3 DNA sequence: TGTGCCAGCAGTCCAACAGTCACTACCGGCTACACCTTC. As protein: CASSPTVTTGYTF.

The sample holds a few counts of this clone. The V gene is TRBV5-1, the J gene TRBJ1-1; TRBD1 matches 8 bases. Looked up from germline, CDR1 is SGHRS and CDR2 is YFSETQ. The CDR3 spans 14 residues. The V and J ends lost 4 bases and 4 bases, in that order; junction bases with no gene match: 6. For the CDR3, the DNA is TGCGCCAGCAGCGAGGTACAGGGGGGCACTGAAGCTTTCTTT. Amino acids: CASSEVQGGTEAFF.

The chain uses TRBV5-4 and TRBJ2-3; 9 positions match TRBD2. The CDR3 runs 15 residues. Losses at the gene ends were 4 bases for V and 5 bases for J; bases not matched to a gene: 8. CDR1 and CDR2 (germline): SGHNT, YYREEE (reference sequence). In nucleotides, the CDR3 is TGTGCCAGCAGCCGTGCGGGGGGGCCTGGAGATACGCAGTATTTT. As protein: CASSRAGGPGDTQYF. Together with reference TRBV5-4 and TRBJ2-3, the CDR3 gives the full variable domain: ETGVTQSPTHLIKTRGQQVTLRCSSQSGHNTVSWYQQALGQGPQFIFQYYREEENGRGNFPPRFSGLQFPNYSSELNVNALELDDSALYLCASSRAGGPGDTQYFGPGTRLTVL.

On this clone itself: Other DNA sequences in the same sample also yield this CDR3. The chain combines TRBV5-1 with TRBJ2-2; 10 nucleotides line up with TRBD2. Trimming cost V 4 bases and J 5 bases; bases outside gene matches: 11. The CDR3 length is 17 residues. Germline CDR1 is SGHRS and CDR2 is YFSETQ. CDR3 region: CASSPRLAGVRTGELFF. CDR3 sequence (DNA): TGCGCCAGCAGCCCTCGGCTAGCGGGAGTTCGGACCGGGGAGCTGTTTTTT.

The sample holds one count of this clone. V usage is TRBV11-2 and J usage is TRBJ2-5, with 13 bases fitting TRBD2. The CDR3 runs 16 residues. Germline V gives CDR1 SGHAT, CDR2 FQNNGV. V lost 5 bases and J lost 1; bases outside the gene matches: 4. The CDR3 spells CASSRGTSGVQETQYF. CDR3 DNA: TGTGCCAGCAGCCGAGGGACTAGCGGGGTCCAAGAGACCCAGTACTTC.

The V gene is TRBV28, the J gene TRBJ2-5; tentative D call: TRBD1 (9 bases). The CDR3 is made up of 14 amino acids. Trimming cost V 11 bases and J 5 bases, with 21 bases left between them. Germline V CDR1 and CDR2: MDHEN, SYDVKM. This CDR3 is CAAGGTGGWETQYF. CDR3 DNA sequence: TGTGCCGCGGGGGGAACAGGGGGCTGGGAGACCCAGTACTTC.

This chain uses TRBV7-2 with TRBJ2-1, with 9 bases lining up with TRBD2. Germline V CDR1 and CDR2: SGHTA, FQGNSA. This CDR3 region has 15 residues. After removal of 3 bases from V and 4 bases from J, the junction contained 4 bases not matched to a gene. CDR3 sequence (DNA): TGTGCCAGCAGCTTCGGTAGCGGGGGTTACAATGAGCAGTTCTTC. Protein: CASSFGSGGYNEQFF.

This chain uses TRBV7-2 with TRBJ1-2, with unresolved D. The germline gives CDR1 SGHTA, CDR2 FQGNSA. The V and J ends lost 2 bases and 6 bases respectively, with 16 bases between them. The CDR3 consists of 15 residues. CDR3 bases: TGTGCCAGCAGCTTAAACAAAGGAGGAGGCGATGGCTACACCTTC. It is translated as CASSLNKGGGDGYTF.

Here the CDR3 DNA reads TGTGCCAGCAGTTATCCGGGACAGGACTACGAGCAGTACTTC. Its protein product is CASSYPGQDYEQYF. This rearrangement joins TRBV6-2 or TRBV6-3 to TRBJ2-7, with 8 bases identical to TRBD1. CDR1 is MNHEY and CDR2 is SVGEGT in the germline V gene. V dropped 3 bases and J dropped 3; count of bases not matched to a gene: 4. CDR3 length: 14 amino acids.